This T cell receptor (beta chain) emerged from a study of follicular helper T cells after annual influenza vaccination. Turning to the study itself: Some donors were sampled over the 2013-2014, 2014-2015 and 2015-2016 vaccinations.

Specified time point: 2015-2016 season, pre-vaccination. No donor had influenza vaccine in the prior 6 months; all lived in the community. Generated by immunoSEQ multiplex PCR, the TCRdb table keeps only in-frame clones and is missing some. The table includes 8,500 to 10,000 clones, about 90% detected once. CDR1 is SGHTA, CDR2 FQGNSA, per germline. The CDR3 totals 15 residues. V gave up 3 bases and J gave up 1 base, with 11 bases separating them. V gene TRBV7-2 combines with J gene TRBJ2-3; no firm D call. The sequence was obtained from an adult who received the influenza vaccine. This material consisted of CXCR5+ CD38- circulating T follicular helper cells from blood, taken on the day of influenza vaccination. Subset meaning: circulating Tfh, non-naive CD4+CXCR5+PD-1+ (ICOS+CD38+ or ICOS-CD38-). CDR3 protein: CASSFSTPGTDTQYF. The CDR3 DNA reads TGTGCCAGCAGCTTCTCCACTCCGGGCACAGATACGCAGTATTTT.